The rows below give T cell receptor beta chains drawn from one sample of a study of CD8 T cells in ankylosing spondylitis. A single record per CDR3 protein comes from TCRdb applying MiXCR to the 5' RACE reads. Seen here are roughly 240,000 distinct CDR3 sequences, approximately 8% observed once, and the top ten hold about 5%. The sample comprised blood, either unsorted or a sorted T cell fraction (not recorded which). All receptors come from a female donor with ankylosing spondylitis or in good health (not recorded which). Each CDR3 is given with its conserved first and last residue. A D gene is named only where the DNA matches it firmly. The listing skips clone size in some rows; elsewhere it reads once, few, many or a size class.

abundance	v_gene	j_gene	d_gene	CDR3aa	CDR3nt
many	TRBV29-1	TRBJ2-1	-	CSVGAGTQNEQFF	TGCAGCGTGGGGGCGGGGACGCAGAATGAGCAGTTCTTC
many	TRBV4-3	TRBJ1-2	-	CASSQDGASNYGYTF	TGCGCCAGCAGCCAAGATGGGGCCAGCAACTATGGCTACACCTTC
many	TRBV9	TRBJ1-2	TRBD1	CASSVGQGAGYGYTF	TGTGCCAGCAGCGTAGGGCAGGGGGCCGGCTATGGCTACACCTTC
-	TRBV7-2	TRBJ1-5	-	CASSLAPLNQPQHF	TGTGCCAGCAGCTTAGCCCCTCTCAATCAGCCCCAGCATTTT
many	TRBV24-1	TRBJ1-6	-	CATSDLFGPLHF	TGTGCCACCAGTGATTTGTTTGGGCCCCTCCACTTT
few	TRBV18	TRBJ1-2	-	CASSPSSGRRSYGYTF	TGTGCCAGCTCACCTTCCTCGGGCAGACGGAGCTATGGCTACACCTTC
many	TRBV4-3	TRBJ2-7	TRBD2	CASSQSPSGRAKGEQYF	TGCGCCAGCAGCCAATCCCCTAGCGGGAGGGCAAAGGGCGAGCAGTACTTC
many	TRBV27	TRBJ2-7	TRBD2	CASSSFRVAGSEQYF	TGTGCCAGCAGTTCCTTTAGGGTAGCGGGTTCCGAGCAGTACTTC
many	TRBV6-2/TRBV6-3	TRBJ2-5	TRBD1	CASSVRTGTETQYF	TGTGCCAGCAGTGTCCGGACAGGGACGGAGACCCAGTACTTC
many	TRBV20-1	TRBJ1-1	-	CSARVKGEAFF	TGCAGTGCTAGAGTAAAGGGGGAAGCTTTCTTT
many	TRBV7-6	TRBJ2-3	TRBD2	CASSLALAGGFADTQYF	TGTGCCAGCAGCTTAGCCCTAGCGGGAGGGTTCGCAGATACGCAGTATTTT
many	TRBV6-2/TRBV6-3	TRBJ2-1	TRBD2	CASSLLAGGYNEQFF	TGTGCCAGCAGTCTTCTAGCGGGAGGCTACAATGAGCAGTTCTTC
many	TRBV7-9	TRBJ2-5	-	CASKETPEYQETQYF	TGTGCCAGCAAAGAGACACCTGAGTACCAAGAGACCCAGTACTTC
many	TRBV20-1	TRBJ2-7	-	CSAGGRWGQYF	TGCAGTGCTGGGGGGAGATGGGGGCAGTACTTC
-	TRBV7-1	TRBJ2-1	-	CASSPGTVCAEQFF	TGTGCCAGCAGCCCCGGGACCGTCTGCGCTGAGCAGTTCTTC
-	TRBV20-1	TRBJ2-7	-	CSARDRRASYEQYF	TGCAGTGCTAGAGATAGGAGGGCATCCTACGAGCAGTACTTC
few	TRBV24-1	TRBJ2-1	TRBD1	CATSDTHQDRGGVF	TGTGCCACCAGTGATACTCACCAGGACAGGGGCGGCGTCTTC
many	TRBV27	TRBJ2-3	TRBD1	CASSPITGQGLGTDTQYF	TGTGCCAGCAGTCCAATTACGGGACAGGGCCTAGGCACAGATACGCAGTATTTT
many	TRBV6-5	TRBJ1-3	-	CASSYGFTSYGNTIYF	TGTGCCAGCAGTTACGGTTTCACTTCATACGGAAACACCATATATTTT
many	TRBV19	TRBJ2-1	-	CASSPRGAIQSSYNEQFF	TGTGCCAGTAGTCCGCGGGGAGCGATCCAGAGCTCCTACAATGAGCAGTTCTTC
many	TRBV9	TRBJ2-1	-	CASSKDSGAYNEQFF	TGTGCCAGCAGCAAGGACTCCGGGGCCTACAATGAGCAGTTCTTC
many	TRBV4-3	TRBJ2-7	-	CASSQDQGRYSEQYF	TGCGCCAGCAGCCAAGATCAGGGTCGCTACTCCGAGCAGTACTTC
-	TRBV20-1	TRBJ1-2	TRBD1	CSASVSAPTETGGGRHYGYTF	TGCAGTGCTAGCGTTTCAGCCCCAACGGAAACAGGGGGTGGGAGACACTATGGCTACACCTTC
many	TRBV6-2/TRBV6-3	TRBJ1-2	-	CASSTTGFDYTF	TGTGCCAGCAGTACCACAGGGTTCGACTACACCTTC
many	TRBV7-2	TRBJ2-5	TRBD2	CASSLEASGWETQYF	TGTGCCAGCAGCTTAGAGGCTAGCGGCTGGGAGACCCAGTACTTC
few	TRBV11-1	TRBJ2-1	TRBD2	CASSFSGKRNEQFF	TGTGCCAGCAGTTTCAGCGGGAAACGCAATGAGCAGTTCTTC
many	TRBV20-1	TRBJ2-1	-	CSALARSGNEQFF	TGCAGTGCTTTAGCGAGATCGGGAAATGAGCAGTTCTTC
-	TRBV20-1	TRBJ2-5	-	CSARKRTRETQYF	TGCAGTGCTAGAAAGAGGACCCGGGAGACCCAGTACTTC
many	TRBV12-3/TRBV12-4	TRBJ1-1	-	CASSPVPGTEAFF	TGTGCCAGCAGTCCAGTCCCGGGCACTGAAGCTTTCTTT
-	TRBV7-6	TRBJ2-2	-	CASSETLTGELFF	TGTGCCAGCAGCGAGACCTTAACCGGGGAGCTGTTTTTT
many	TRBV6-1	TRBJ2-2	TRBD1	CASRGTGNTGELFF	TGTGCCAGCAGAGGGACAGGGAACACCGGGGAGCTGTTTTTT
many	TRBV27	TRBJ2-5	TRBD1	CASSPTRGRMETQYF	TGTGCCAGCAGCCCCACCAGGGGGCGCATGGAGACCCAGTACTTC
many	TRBV7-9	TRBJ2-5	TRBD1	CASSTHGQVVETQYF	TGTGCCAGCAGCACCCATGGACAGGTGGTCGAGACCCAGTACTTC
many	TRBV20-1	TRBJ2-2	TRBD2	CSARAKVAGAGELFF	TGCAGTGCTAGAGCGAAGGTAGCGGGGGCCGGGGAGCTGTTTTTT
-	TRBV6-1	TRBJ2-1	-	CASRKTRDSDEQFF	TGTGCCAGCAGAAAAACCCGAGATTCGGATGAGCAGTTCTTC
many	TRBV20-1	TRBJ2-1	-	CSAGNHHNEQFF	TGCAGTGCGGGGAACCACCACAATGAGCAGTTCTTC
many	TRBV2	TRBJ1-2	-	CASSEAGLYGYTF	TGTGCCAGCAGTGAAGCAGGTCTCTATGGCTACACCTTC
many	TRBV7-3	TRBJ2-7	-	CASPRETVYEQYF	TGTGCCAGCCCGAGGGAGACCGTCTACGAGCAGTACTTC
few	TRBV14	TRBJ1-1	TRBD1	CASSPRTGYRTEAFF	TGTGCCAGCAGCCCGAGGACAGGGTATCGGACTGAAGCTTTCTTT
many	TRBV28	TRBJ2-4	-	CASSLSGRRSNGVDF	TGTGCCAGCAGTTTATCCGGGAGAAGATCTAACGGAGTGGACTTC
many	TRBV5-1	TRBJ1-6	TRBD1	CASSLKDRGTPLHF	TGCGCCAGCAGCCTGAAAGACAGGGGCACACCCCTCCACTTT
once	TRBV5-6	TRBJ1-3	-	CASSLPTDPGSTIYF	TGTGCCAGCAGCTTACCGACAGATCCTGGAAGCACCATATATTTT
many	TRBV5-1	TRBJ2-5	-	CASSSTGPAEETQYF	TGCGCCAGCAGCTCAACAGGACCGGCGGAAGAGACCCAGTACTTC
many	TRBV12-3/TRBV12-4	TRBJ2-7	-	CASSSPLHTGPRRGEQYF	TGTGCCAGCAGTTCACCACTTCACACCGGGCCACGGCGGGGCGAGCAGTACTTC
-	TRBV7-9	TRBJ2-1	-	CASSLANGVDNEQFF	TGTGCCAGCAGCTTAGCAAATGGGGTGGACAATGAGCAGTTCTTC
-	TRBV30	TRBJ1-2	-	CAWTENYGYTF	TGTGCCTGGACTGAGAACTATGGCTACACCTTC
few	TRBV28	TRBJ2-3	TRBD2	CASSLWTGGDTQYF	TGTGCCAGCAGTTTATGGACGGGGGGAGATACGCAGTATTTT
many	TRBV5-1	TRBJ1-2	-	CASRQDPSGNYGYTF	TGCGCCAGCAGACAGGATCCGTCCGGTAACTATGGCTACACCTTC
-	TRBV7-9	TRBJ2-1	-	CASTLDGTANNEQFF	TGTGCCAGCACCCTAGACGGGACCGCTAACAATGAGCAGTTCTTC
many	TRBV5-1	TRBJ2-1	TRBD1	CASSLQRDRGSEQFF	TGCGCCAGCAGCTTGCAACGGGACAGGGGGTCCGAGCAGTTCTTC
many	TRBV20-1	TRBJ2-1	TRBD2	CSARDPLGGLSGGKNEQFF	TGCAGTGCTAGAGACCCTCTGGGAGGGCTATCGGGGGGGAAGAATGAGCAGTTCTTC